This TCR beta chain derives from a study of shared clonotypes between healthy human individuals. This clone showed up just once. CDR1 is SGHVS and CDR2 is FNYEAQ in the germline V gene. Trimming pared 1 base from V and 0 bases from J, leaving 12 bases between. The CDR3 length is 16 residues. The data were produced by immunoSEQ multiplex PCR, yet TCRdb's version contains in-frame clones alone and is incomplete. The sample lists 300,000 to 400,000 clones; less than 85% were seen once. Sequencing was carried out using memory CD4+ T cells sorted from blood. Subset noted: CD45RA-negative fraction. The origin of this receptor is a man aged 25-45 years in good health. The chain combines TRBV7-6 with TRBJ1-1, with D possibly being TRBD1 (5 bases). Here the CDR3 reads CASSLVQGRMNTEAFF. CDR3 in DNA: TGTGCCAGCAGCTTAGTTCAGGGCAGGATGAACACTGAAGCTTTCTTT.